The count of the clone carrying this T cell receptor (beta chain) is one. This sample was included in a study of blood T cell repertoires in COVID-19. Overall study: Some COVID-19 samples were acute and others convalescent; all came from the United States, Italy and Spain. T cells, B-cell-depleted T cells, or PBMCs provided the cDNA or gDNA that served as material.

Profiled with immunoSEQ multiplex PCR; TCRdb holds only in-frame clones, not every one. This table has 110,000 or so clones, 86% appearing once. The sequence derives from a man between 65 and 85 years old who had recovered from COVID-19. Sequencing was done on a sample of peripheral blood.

The CDR3 region is CASSQDRTLYGYTF. The CDR3 DNA reads TGCGCCAGCAGCCAAGATCGGACTCTCTATGGCTACACCTTC. The rearrangement uses TRBV4-3 and TRBJ1-2, with unresolved D. Trimming removed 0 bases from V and 4 bases from J, with 9 bases in between. CDR3 size: 14 residues. CDR1 is LGHNA, CDR2 YSLEER, per germline.